The source of this TCR beta chain is a study of blood T cell repertoires in COVID-19. About the study: The study drew acute and convalescent COVID-19 samples from the United States, Italy and Spain. Sources were T cells, B-cell-depleted T cells, or PBMCs; the material itself was cDNA or gDNA.

In the authors' workflow: Reference gene primer amplification yielded estimated nucleated cell counts. The data were produced by immunoSEQ multiplex PCR, yet TCRdb's version contains in-frame clones alone and is incomplete. V and J calls and clone size are given by that table; D and trimming were obtained from the DNA. The data contain around 30,000 clones, roughly 84% of them seen just once; the ten biggest clones take up approximately 12%. The length of the CDR3 is 14 residues. The V segment lost 8 bases and the J segment 4 bases; nucleotides outside the gene matches: 6. From germline, CDR1 is MNHEY and CDR2 SVGAGI.

The TCR comes from a human donor in a cohort sampled during active COVID-19. Sequencing used peripheral blood. The rearrangement uses TRBV6-5 and TRBJ2-3; 10 nucleotides line up with TRBD2. Written as DNA, the CDR3 is TGTGCCAGCGCGCCTAGCGGGGGCGCAGATACGCAGTATTTT. Amino acids: CASAPSGGADTQYF.